These 23 T cell receptor beta chains were sequenced from one sample in a study of shared clonotypes between healthy human individuals. Method: immunoSEQ multiplex PCR; TCRdb's copy keeps in-frame clones and lacks some. The sample yields a few hundred thousand clones, 70% to 80% seen once. Source material: PBMCs. These receptors all come from a woman between 40 and 50 years old in good health. Some clones in this sample may be carry-over from other donors' samples.

The rearrangement uses TRBV9 and TRBJ2-1; D is perhaps TRBD2 (6 bases). Germline V gene sequence: CDR1 SGDLS, CDR2 YYNGEE. The V and J ends lost 0 bases and 3 bases respectively, with 10 bases between them. The CDR3 has 15 residues. This CDR3 reads CASSVASAIYNEQFF. DNA of the CDR3: TGTGCCAGCAGCGTAGCTAGCGCTATCTACAATGAGCAGTTCTTC.

This clone was counted once. V is TRBV29-1 and J is TRBJ2-1; weak D call: TRBD2 (5 bases). V lost 4 bases, J lost 5 bases, and 9 bases lay in between. The CDR3 has 12 residues. CDR1 SQVTM and CDR2 ANQGSEA come from the germline V gene. CDR3: CSVVEADNEQFF. The CDR3 bases are TGCAGCGTTGTGGAAGCGGACAATGAGCAGTTCTTC.

V is TRBV5-4 and J is TRBJ2-7, with TRBD1 matching 9 bases. Looked up from germline, CDR1 is SGHNT and CDR2 is YYREEE (reference sequence). V gave up 2 bases and J gave up 3 bases; unmatched junction bases: 6. CDR3 length: 15 amino acids. CDR3 sequence (DNA): TGTGCCAGCAGCTTCCCGACAGGGGGGGACTACGAGCAGTACTTC. Its translation: CASSFPTGGDYEQYF.

This clone was found a few times. The rearrangement uses TRBV14 and TRBJ2-1; 12 positions match TRBD2. Trimming cost V 4 bases and J 7 bases; bases outside gene matches: 5. Per the germline V gene, CDR1 is SGHDN and CDR2 is FVKESK. CDR3 length: 15 residues. CDR3 bases: TGTGCCAGCAGCCCCGGGACTAGCGGGTGGAATGAGCAGTTCTTC. It translates to CASSPGTSGWNEQFF.

The rearrangement joins TRBV27 to TRBJ2-5; TRBD2 might be the D (5 bases). The CDR3 spans 15 residues. Trimming took off 7 bases at V and 2 bases at J, with 17 bases between the two ends. Germline CDR1 and CDR2: MNHEY and SMNVEV (reference sequence). CDR3 bases: TGTGCCAGCACCTTCTCCCGACTAAGACAAGAGACCCAGTACTTC. Its protein is CASTFSRLRQETQYF.

For this clone: Different DNA sequences within this sample yield the same CDR3. The V and J genes are TRBV18 and TRBJ1-1; 8 nucleotides align to TRBD1. This CDR3 is 14 amino acids long. The J segment lost 4 bases and the V segment lost 6 bases, leaving 7 bases of the junction unmatched. The germline V gene has CDR1 KGHSH and CDR2 LQKENI. This CDR3 reads CASSPGTGGTEAFF. As DNA, the CDR3 is TGTGCCAGCTCCCCAGGTACAGGGGGCACTGAAGCTTTCTTT.

The chain combines TRBV4-1 with TRBJ2-7; 9 bases fit TRBD2. The V and J ends lost 1 base and 2 bases, in that order; junction bases with no gene match: 3. Germline-derived CDR1 and CDR2 are MGHRA and YSYEKL. The CDR3 length is 15 residues. The CDR3 region is CASSQGLAETYEQYF. As DNA, the CDR3 is TGCGCCAGCAGCCAAGGACTAGCGGAGACCTACGAGCAGTACTTC.

The chain joins TRBV5-1 to TRBJ1-1; TRBD1 matches at 7 bases. With V trimmed by 5 bases and J by 0 bases, 10 bases remained unmatched. The CDR3 has 16 amino acids. The V gene's germline CDR1 is SGHRS and CDR2 YFSETQ. CDR3 nucleotides: TGCGCCAGCAGTTACGGACAGGCATTCATGAACACTGAAGCTTTCTTT. It yields the protein CASSYGQAFMNTEAFF.

The gene calls are TRBV7-2 and TRBJ1-5, with 11 bases fitting TRBD1. Germline V gives CDR1 SGHTA, CDR2 FQGNSA. The CDR3 has 16 residues. The trim removed 3 bases at V and 6 bases at J, leaving 7 bases unmatched. The DNA of the CDR3 is TGTGCCAGCAGCTTGCCCCGGGACAGGGGGAGTCAGCCCCAGCATTTT. Its translation: CASSLPRDRGSQPQHF.

This clone was detected only once. This specimen includes other DNA sequences encoding the same CDR3. This CDR3 reads CSAWDERGGNTIYF. The CDR3 nucleotides are TGCAGCGCATGGGACGAACGAGGGGGAAACACCATATATTTT. The chain joins TRBV29-1 to TRBJ1-3; perhaps TRBD1 as D (5 bases). V gave up 7 bases and J gave up 4 bases, with 17 bases separating them. Germline V CDR1 and CDR2: SQVTM, ANQGSEA. CDR3 length equals 14 residues.

This rearrangement joins TRBV19 to TRBJ1-2; no reliable D call. The CDR3 extends over 13 amino acids. The germline V and J ends were trimmed by 2 bases and 5 bases, with 9 bases remaining between them. Germline CDR1 is LNHDA and CDR2 is SQIVND (reference sequence). CDR3 sequence reads: CASSITSGYGYTF. DNA of the CDR3: TGTGCCAGTAGTATAACCAGTGGGTATGGCTACACCTTC. Together with reference TRBV19 and TRBJ1-2, the CDR3 gives the full variable domain: DGGITQSPKYLFRKEGQNVTLSCEQNLNHDAMYWYRQDPGQGLRLIYYSQIVNDFQKGDIAEGYSVSREKKESFPLTVTSAQKNPTAFYLCASSITSGYGYTFGSGTRLTVV.

This chain links TRBV7-3 with TRBJ2-3; D remains unclear. Looked up from germline, CDR1 is SGHTA and CDR2 is FQGTGA. This CDR3 region has 12 residues. Between the trimmed V and J ends, which lost 4 bases and 6 bases, there was a span of 8 bases. Written as DNA, the CDR3 is TGTGCCAGCAGCTCGTTGGGGGATACGCAGTATTTT. As protein: CASSSLGDTQYF. Full variable domain (remainder filled in from reference TRBV7-3 and TRBJ2-3): GAGVSQTPSNKVTEKGKYVELRCDPISGHTALYWYRQSLGQGPEFLIYFQGTGAADDSGLPNDRFFAVRPEGSVSTLKIQRTERGDSAVYLCASSSLGDTQYFGPGTRLTVL.

The chain joins TRBV5-1 to TRBJ2-7, with 7 bases aligning to TRBD2. Germline V gene data show CDR1 as SGHRS and CDR2 as YFSETQ. This CDR3 region has 18 residues. J gave up 1 base and V 6 bases, and 19 bases lay outside the gene matches. The DNA of the CDR3 is TGCGCCAGCAAAGGGGAAAGTGTGCGGGAGCGGGGATCCTACGAGCAGTACTTC. It yields the protein CASKGESVRERGSYEQYF.

This clone was recorded a few times. This chain links TRBV30 with TRBJ2-7, with D maybe TRBD1 (6 bases). The V end was cut by 0 bases, the J end by 2 bases, with 14 bases between. This CDR3 comprises 15 residues. CDR1 is GTSNPN, CDR2 SVGIG, per germline (reference sequence). This chain's CDR3 is CAWSVRPGATYEQYF. CDR3 bases: TGTGCCTGGAGTGTACGCCCAGGGGCCACCTACGAGCAGTACTTC.

The rearrangement uses TRBV10-3 and TRBJ1-1; D not resolved. The germline gives CDR1 ENHRY, CDR2 SYGVKD. Trimming shortened V by 4 bases and J by 0 bases, and 9 bases separated the two germline ends. CDR3 size: 14 residues. This CDR3 reads CAISGADMNTEAFF. In DNA form, the CDR3 reads TGTGCCATCAGTGGGGCAGACATGAACACTGAAGCTTTCTTT.

This clone was found a few times. DNA of the CDR3: TGCGCCAGCAGCTTGGAAACAGCTCGGGAGACCCAGTACTTC. Translated, it gives CASSLETARETQYF. This chain connects TRBV5-1 to TRBJ2-5, with no clear D. Germline CDR1 and CDR2: SGHRS and YFSETQ. The CDR3 is made up of 14 amino acids. The ends were cut back, 0 bases at V and 5 bases at J, with 11 bases in the middle.

The genes are TRBV27 and TRBJ1-1, with D unresolved. The CDR3 covers 13 residues. The germline gives CDR1 MNHEY, CDR2 SMNVEV (reference sequence). The V gene lost 0 bases and the J gene lost 3 bases, with 5 bases spanning the gap. The CDR3 protein is CASSLSTYTEAFF. In DNA form, the CDR3 reads TGTGCCAGCAGTTTATCGACTTACACTGAAGCTTTCTTT.

Turning to this clone: A single base is all that separates this from a far larger clone, so a read error is likely. V and J are TRBV30 and TRBJ2-5, with 7 bases that match TRBD2. V dropped 5 bases and J dropped 5; count of bases not matched to a gene: 8. CDR1 and CDR2 (germline): GTSNPN, SVGIG (reference sequence). The CDR3 runs 13 residues. The CDR3 sequence is CAWGAPAGETQYF. The CDR3, as DNA: TGTGCCTGGGGTGCGCCAGCGGGGGAGACCCAGTACTTC.

There are a few counts of this clone. The V and J genes are TRBV7-8 and TRBJ2-5, with TRBD2 matching over 9 bases. This CDR3 region has 16 residues. Trimming cost V 5 bases and J 2 bases; bases outside gene matches: 9. Germline assignment: CDR1 SGHVS and CDR2 FQNEAQ. The CDR3 region is CASSQRPSGTQETQYF. CDR3 in DNA: TGTGCCAGCAGCCAAAGGCCTAGCGGGACGCAAGAGACCCAGTACTTC.

This clone appeared a few times. The CDR3, as DNA: TGTGCCAGCACCCCCCCCGGGAGTGGCGAGACCCAGTACTTC. Protein product: CASTPPGSGETQYF. The rearrangement uses TRBV5-6 and TRBJ2-5; possibly TRBD2 for D (6 bases). V lost 6 bases, J lost 5 bases, and 17 bases lay in between. The V gene's germline CDR1 is SGHDT and CDR2 YYEEEE. The CDR3 covers 14 residues.

This clone was seen many times. The CDR3 DNA reads TGTGCCAGCAGGCTAGCGGGCCTCACAGATACGCAGTATTTT. This encodes CASRLAGLTDTQYF. The chain couples TRBV5-4 to TRBJ2-3; 8 nucleotides match TRBD2. Losses at the gene ends were 5 bases for V and 2 bases for J; bases not matched to a gene: 4. This CDR3 is 14 amino acids long. Germline loops: CDR1 SGHNT, CDR2 YYREEE (reference sequence).

This clone was seen more than once but under ten times. The chain combines TRBV28 with TRBJ1-1; TRBD1 agrees at 7 bases. CDR1 and CDR2 (germline): MDHEN, SYDVKM. The CDR3 spans 11 residues. The junction had 13 bases not matched to a gene; V was cut back by 10 bases and J by 14 bases. CDR3 region: CATNYQGGYFF. In nucleotides, the CDR3 is TGTGCCACCAACTACCAGGGGGGCTACTTCTTT.

This clone was counted once. J is TRBJ2-1 and V is TRBV2, with D tentatively TRBD1 or TRBD2 (5 bases each). Trimming took 6 bases from V and 6 from J, leaving 9 bases between them. The CDR3 is 12 residues long. The germline gives CDR1 SNHLY, CDR2 FYNNEI. In DNA, the CDR3 is TGTGCCAGCAGGGGGGACGCCAATGAGCAGTTCTTC. It encodes CASRGDANEQFF.